These 4 T cell receptor beta chains came from one sample sequenced in a study of preoperative IRX-2 immunotherapy in early breast cancer. Treatment in this sample: preoperative locoregional IRX-2 cytokine immunotherapy. TCRdb keeps only in-frame clones here, not all; method: immunoSEQ multiplex PCR. Of approximately 30,000 clones listed, around 92% are singletons. This material consisted of tumor tissue, taken after IRX-2 immunotherapy. The receptors originated from a human donor with breast cancer.

The genes are TRBV1 and TRBJ1-2; TRBD1, as called in the table, went unchecked against the DNA. TRBV1 is a pseudogene locus. The length of the CDR3 is 20 residues. CDR3 sequence: CASSQGILGQNRGANYGYTF. DNA of the CDR3: TGCGCCAGCAGCCAAGGGATCCTCGGACAGAACCGTGGGGCTAACTATGGCTACACCTTC.

To note about this clone: The limits of the CDR3 on the DNA are not certain, so only TCRdb's listed CDR3 is given. The chain carries TRBV12-5 and TRBJ2-7; the table names TRBD1, a call not compared with the DNA. Inclusive of both ends, the CDR3 amounts to 16 amino acids. Looked up from germline, CDR1 is LGHNT and CDR2 is FRNRAP. CDR3 loop: CASGLVMGQGASEQYF.

V gene TRBV14 combines with J gene TRBJ1-1; unclear D gene. The V and J ends lost 2 bases and 4 bases respectively, with 17 bases between them. This CDR3 comprises 16 residues. Germline CDR1 SGHDN, CDR2 FVKESK. The CDR3 loop reads CASSQKTIRLSTEAFF. CDR3 bases: TGTGCCAGCAGCCAAAAGACTATTAGACTGTCCACTGAAGCTTTCTTT.

The V and J genes are TRBV10-2 and TRBJ2-5; D gene unclear. This CDR3 comprises 14 residues. Germline assignment: CDR1 WSHSY and CDR2 SAAADI. The V end was cut by 0 bases, the J end by 5 bases, with 10 bases between. As DNA, the CDR3 is TGCGCCAGCAGTGAGTCGGGCAGGCGGGAGACCCAGTACTTC. It yields the protein CASSESGRRETQYF.